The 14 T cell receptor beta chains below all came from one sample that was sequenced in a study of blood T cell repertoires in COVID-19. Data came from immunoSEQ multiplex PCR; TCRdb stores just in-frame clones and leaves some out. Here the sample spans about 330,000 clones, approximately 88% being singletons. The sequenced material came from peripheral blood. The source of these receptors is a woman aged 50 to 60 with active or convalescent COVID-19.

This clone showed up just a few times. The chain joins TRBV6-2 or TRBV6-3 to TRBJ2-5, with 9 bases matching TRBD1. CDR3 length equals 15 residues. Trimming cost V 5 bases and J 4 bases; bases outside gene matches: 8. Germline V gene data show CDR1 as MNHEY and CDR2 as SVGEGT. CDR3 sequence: CASSPGTGNGETQYF. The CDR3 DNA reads TGTGCCAGCAGTCCCGGGACAGGGAATGGAGAGACCCAGTACTTC.

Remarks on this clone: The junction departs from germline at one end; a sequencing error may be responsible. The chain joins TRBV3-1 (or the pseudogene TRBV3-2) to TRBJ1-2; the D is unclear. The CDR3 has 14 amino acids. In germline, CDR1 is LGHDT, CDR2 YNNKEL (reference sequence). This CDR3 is CASSQGTVSYDYTF. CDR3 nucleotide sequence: TGTGCCAGCAGCCAAGGTACAGTTTCCTATGACTACACCTTC.

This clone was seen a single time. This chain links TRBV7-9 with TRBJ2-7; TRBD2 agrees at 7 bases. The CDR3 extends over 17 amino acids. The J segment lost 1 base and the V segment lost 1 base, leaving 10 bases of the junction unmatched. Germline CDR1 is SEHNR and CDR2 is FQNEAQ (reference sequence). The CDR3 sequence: CASSLGGQGSGSYEQYF. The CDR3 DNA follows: TGTGCCAGCAGCTTAGGGGGCCAGGGTAGCGGGTCCTACGAGCAGTACTTC.

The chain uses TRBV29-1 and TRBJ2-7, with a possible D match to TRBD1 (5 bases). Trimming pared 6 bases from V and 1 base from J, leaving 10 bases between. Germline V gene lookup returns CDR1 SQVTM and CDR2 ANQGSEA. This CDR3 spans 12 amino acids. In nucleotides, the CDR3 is TGCAGCGTCCAGGACAATTCCTACGAGCAGTACTTC. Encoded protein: CSVQDNSYEQYF.

The CDR3 here is CASSTGTMSNQPQHF. The CDR3 DNA is TGTGCCAGCAGCACAGGGACCATGAGCAATCAGCCCCAGCATTTT. The chain recombines TRBV6-5 with TRBJ1-5; a weak D match, TRBD1 (6 bases). The ends were cut back, 6 bases at V and 1 base at J, with 13 bases in the middle. This CDR3 is built from 15 residues. Per the germline V gene, CDR1 is MNHEY and CDR2 is SVGAGI.

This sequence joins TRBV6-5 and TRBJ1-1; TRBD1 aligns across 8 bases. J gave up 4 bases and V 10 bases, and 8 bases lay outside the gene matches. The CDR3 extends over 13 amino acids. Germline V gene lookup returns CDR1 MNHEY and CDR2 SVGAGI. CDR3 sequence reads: CATPGQGGTEAFF. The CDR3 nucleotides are TGTGCCACCCCCGGACAGGGAGGCACTGAAGCTTTCTTT.

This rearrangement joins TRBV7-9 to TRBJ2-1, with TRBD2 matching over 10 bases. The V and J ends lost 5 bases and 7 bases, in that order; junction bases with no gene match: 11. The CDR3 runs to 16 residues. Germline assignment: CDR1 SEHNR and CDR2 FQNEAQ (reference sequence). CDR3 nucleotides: TGTGCCAGCAGCGCCCCTAGGACTAGCGGAGGGAATGAGCAGTTCTTC. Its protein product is CASSAPRTSGGNEQFF. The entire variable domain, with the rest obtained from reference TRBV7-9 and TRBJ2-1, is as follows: DTGVSQNPRHKITKRGQNVTFRCDPISEHNRLYWYRQTLGQGPEFLTYFQNEAQLEKSRLLSDRFSAERPKGSFSTLEIQRTEQGDSAMYLCASSAPRTSGGNEQFFGPGTRLTVL.

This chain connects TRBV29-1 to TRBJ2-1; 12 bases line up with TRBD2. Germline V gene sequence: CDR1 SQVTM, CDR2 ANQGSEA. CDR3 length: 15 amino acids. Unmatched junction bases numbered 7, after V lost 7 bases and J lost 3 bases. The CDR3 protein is CSAREGLAGYNEQFF. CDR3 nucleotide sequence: TGCAGCGCCCGTGAGGGACTAGCGGGCTACAATGAGCAGTTCTTC.

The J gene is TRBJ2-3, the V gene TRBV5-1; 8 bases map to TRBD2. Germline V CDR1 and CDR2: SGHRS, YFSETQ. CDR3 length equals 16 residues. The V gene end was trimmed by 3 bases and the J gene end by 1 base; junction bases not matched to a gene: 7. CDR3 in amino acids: CASSSGERERTDTQYF. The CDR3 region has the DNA TGCGCCAGCAGCTCCGGGGAGCGGGAGCGCACAGATACGCAGTATTTT.

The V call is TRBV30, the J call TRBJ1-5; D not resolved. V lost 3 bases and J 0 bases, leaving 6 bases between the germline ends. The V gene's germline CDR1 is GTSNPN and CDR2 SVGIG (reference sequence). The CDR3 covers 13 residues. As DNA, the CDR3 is TGTGCCTGGAGCCGGGATAGCAATCAGCCCCAGCATTTT. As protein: CAWSRDSNQPQHF.

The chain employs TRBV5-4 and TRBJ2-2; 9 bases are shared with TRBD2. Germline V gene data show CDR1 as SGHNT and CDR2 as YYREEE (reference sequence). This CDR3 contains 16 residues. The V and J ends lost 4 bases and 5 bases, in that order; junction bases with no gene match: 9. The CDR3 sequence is CASSQPGLAETGELFF. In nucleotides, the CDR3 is TGTGCCAGCAGCCAACCGGGACTAGCTGAAACCGGGGAGCTGTTTTTT.

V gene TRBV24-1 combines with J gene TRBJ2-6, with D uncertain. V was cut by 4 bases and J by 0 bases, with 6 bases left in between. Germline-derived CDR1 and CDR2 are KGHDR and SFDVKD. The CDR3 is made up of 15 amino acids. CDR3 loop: CATSDPGSGANVLTF. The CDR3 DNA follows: TGTGCCACCAGTGACCCGGGCTCTGGGGCCAACGTCCTGACTTTC.

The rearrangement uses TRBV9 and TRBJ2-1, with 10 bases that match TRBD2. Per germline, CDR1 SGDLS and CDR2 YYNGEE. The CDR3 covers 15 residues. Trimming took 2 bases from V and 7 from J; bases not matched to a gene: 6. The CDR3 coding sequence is TGTGCCAGCAGCGTCGGACTAGCGGCCGCTAATGAGCAGTTCTTC. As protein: CASSVGLAAANEQFF. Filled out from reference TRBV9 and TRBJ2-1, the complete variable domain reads DSGVTQTPKHLITATGQRVTLRCSPRSGDLSVYWYQQSLDQGLQFLIQYYNGEERAKGNILERFSAQQFPDLHSELNLSSLELGDSALYFCASSVGLAAANEQFFGPGTRLTVL.

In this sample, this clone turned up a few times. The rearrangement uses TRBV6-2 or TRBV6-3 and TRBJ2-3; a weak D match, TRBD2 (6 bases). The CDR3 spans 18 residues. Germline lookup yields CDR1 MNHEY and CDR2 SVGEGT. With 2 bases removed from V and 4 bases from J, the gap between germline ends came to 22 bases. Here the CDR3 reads CASSYLLGGPTVPDTQYF. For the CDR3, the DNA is TGTGCCAGCAGTTACCTACTGGGGGGACCGACCGTGCCAGATACGCAGTATTTT.